Many counts were recorded for the clone carrying this T cell receptor beta chain. The time point: pre-sensitization, week 0. Treatment specified: therapeutic diphenylcyclopropenone sensitization with weekly scalp DPC. This specimen comes from a study of human T cells and chemical hapten exposure. TCRdb re-derived calls from the RACE reads in MiXCR, one entry per CDR3 protein. Here the sample spans around 300,000 distinct CDR3 sequences, 4.5% to 5.5% being singletons. Sequences were derived from whole blood, sampled in connection with sensitization to the hapten diphenylcyclopropenone (DPC). This clonotype was obtained from a woman younger than 35 with alopecia areata. Some clones in this sample may be carry-over from other donors' samples.

In DNA form, the CDR3 reads TGTGCCAGCAGTGAACGGGGCAATGAGCAGTTCTTC. Translation gives CASSERGNEQFF. This chain links TRBV6-1 with TRBJ2-1; TRBD2 is a possible D gene (5 bases). Germline-derived CDR1 and CDR2 are MNHNS and SASEGT. The CDR3 runs to 12 residues. The V end was cut by 2 bases, the J end by 6 bases, with 5 bases between.